This T cell receptor beta chain derives from a study of post-analysis software for immune sequencing data. Study-wide results and limits: The study found significantly lower normalized Chao1 diversity in multiple sclerosis patients than in controls.

Carried by the TCR beta cDNA libraries were unique molecular identifiers. TCRdb re-called the PCR reads with MiXCR, one entry per CDR3 protein. The sample shows roughly 600,000 distinct CDR3 sequences, about 40% of them seen only once. Remarks on this clonotype: Its antigen remains unknown.

Sequences were obtained from blood. The sequence was obtained from a girl under 18 with multiple sclerosis.

CDR3 residues: CASSPRASVNEQFF. CDR3 bases: TGTGCCAGCAGCCCCAGGGCTAGCGTGAATGAGCAGTTCTTC. The chain couples TRBV7-8 to TRBJ2-1; D is possibly TRBD2 (6 bases). The CDR3 contains 14 residues. CDR1 is SGHVS, CDR2 FQNEAQ, per germline. The germline V and J ends were trimmed by 5 bases and 7 bases, with 15 bases remaining between them. The variable domain in full, with the rest retrieved from reference TRBV7-8 and TRBJ2-1, is GAGVSQSPRYKVAKRGQDVALRCDPISGHVSLFWYQQALGQGPEFLTYFQNEAQLDKSGLPSDRFFAERPEGSVSTLKIQRTQQEDSAVYLCASSPRASVNEQFFGPGTRLTVL.